The clone carrying this T cell receptor (beta chain) was recorded at least ten times. The data were taken from a study of Graves' ophthalmopathy and Graves' hyperthyroidism. The authors amplified TCR beta CDR3 regions, and they did so from RNA transcripts for repertoire sequencing. Investigators did first-round RT-PCR with HTBI primers, then second-round multiplex PCR. MiXCR, run by TCRdb on the multiplex PCR reads, gives a single entry per CDR3 protein. The profile shows roughly 1.1 million distinct CDR3 sequences, about 38% of them singletons. The CDR3 covers 17 residues. V was cut by 6 bases and J by 0 bases, with 18 bases left in between. Germline V gene data show CDR1 as MNHNY and CDR2 as SVGAGI (reference sequence).

The TCR sequence derives from an adult man with Graves' hyperthyroidism. The chain has TRBV6-6 and TRBJ1-5; D is uncertain. The sequenced sample was peripheral blood or thyroid tissue (not recorded which). CDR3 amino acids: CASSIFAEPSSNQPQHF. CDR3 bases: TGTGCCAGCAGCATCTTTGCAGAACCTAGTAGCAATCAGCCCCAGCATTTT.